This TCR beta chain is drawn from a study of OX40 agonist ivuxolimab in advanced cancers. Across the whole study: Intravenous ivuxolimab at 0.01 to 10 mg/kg was given to patients every 2 weeks. Hepatocellular carcinoma, melanoma, renal cell or head and neck cancer affected the dose-escalation patients. Among those enrolled, mean age was approximately 62 years (range about 23 to 79) and about 79% were male.

In germline, CDR1 is SGHVS, CDR2 FQNEAQ. The J segment lost 2 bases and the V segment lost 5 bases, leaving 5 bases of the junction unmatched. The CDR3 is 15 residues long. The timepoints at which blood was sampled were baseline, cycle 4 day 1, and cycle 7 day 1. Profiling relied on immunoSEQ multiplex PCR, and the TCRdb table lists in-frame clones only, not all of them. The repertoire holds about 77,000 clones, with approximately 85% as singletons. The sequenced sample was CD4+ or CD8+ T cells sorted from blood, obtained in a trial of the OX40 agonist ivuxolimab. V gene TRBV7-8 combines with J gene TRBJ2-1, with 8 bases fitting TRBD2. This TCR was sampled from an adult with an advanced solid tumor such as melanoma, head and neck, liver or kidney cancer. The DNA for the CDR3 is TGTGCCAGCAGCGAAAGCGGGGGAACCTACAATGAGCAGTTCTTC. It translates to CASSESGGTYNEQFF.